This T cell receptor (beta chain) was found in a study of T cells in Graves' hyperthyroidism and ophthalmopathy. Study summary: Peripheral blood specimens were obtained at initial diagnosis, prior to any treatment.

This clonotype was detected only a few times. The patients, who ranged from 18 to 65 in age, presented with newly diagnosed hyperthyroidism lasting under 2 months. Patients with uncontrolled infections, other autoimmune diseases, pregnancy or lactation were excluded. The germline CDR1 and CDR2 sequences are MNHEY and SVGAGI. The CDR3 totals 18 residues. Germline trimming cut 2 bases from V and 9 bases from J; bases unmatched to any gene: 15. From RNA transcripts, TCR beta CDR3 regions were amplified. RT-PCR in the first round (using the HTBI primer set) targeted the TCR CDR3. Via MiXCR, TCRdb re-called the multiplex PCR reads, giving one row per CDR3 protein. The sample has hundreds of thousands of distinct CDR3 sequences; around 14% are singletons.

This TCR came from a woman between 25 and 40 years old with Graves' hyperthyroidism that later progressed to Graves' ophthalmopathy. Material: blood. The V and J genes are TRBV6-5 and TRBJ2-3; TRBD1 matches at 12 bases. This CDR3 is CASSYPPGGTGGLVTQYF. Here the CDR3 DNA reads TGTGCCAGCAGTTACCCCCCAGGAGGGACAGGGGGCCTTGTCACGCAGTATTTT.